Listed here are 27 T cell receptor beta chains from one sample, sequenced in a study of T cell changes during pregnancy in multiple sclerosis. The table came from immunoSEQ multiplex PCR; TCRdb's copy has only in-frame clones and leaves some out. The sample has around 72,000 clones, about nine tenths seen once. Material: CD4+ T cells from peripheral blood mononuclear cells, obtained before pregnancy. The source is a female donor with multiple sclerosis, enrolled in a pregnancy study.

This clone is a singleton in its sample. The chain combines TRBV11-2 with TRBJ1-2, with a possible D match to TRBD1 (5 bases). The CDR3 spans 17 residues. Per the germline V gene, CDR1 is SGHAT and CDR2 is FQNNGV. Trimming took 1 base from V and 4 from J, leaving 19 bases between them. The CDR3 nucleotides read TGTGCCAGCAGCTTAGGGACAAGGCTTTACCCAGTCTATGGCTACACCTTC. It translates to CASSLGTRLYPVYGYTF.

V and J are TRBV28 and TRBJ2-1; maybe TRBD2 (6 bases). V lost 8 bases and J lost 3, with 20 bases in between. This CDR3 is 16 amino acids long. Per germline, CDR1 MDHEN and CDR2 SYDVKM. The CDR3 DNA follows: TGTGCCAGCCGGGGGTATAACGGGGACTTCTACAATGAGCAGTTCTTC. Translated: CASRGYNGDFYNEQFF.

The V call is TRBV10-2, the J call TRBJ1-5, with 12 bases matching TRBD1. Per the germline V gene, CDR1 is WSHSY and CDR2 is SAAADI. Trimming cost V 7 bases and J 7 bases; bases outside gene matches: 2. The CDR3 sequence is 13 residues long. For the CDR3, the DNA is TGCGCCAGCACCGGGACAGGGGGCCAGCCCCAGCATTTT. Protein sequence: CASTGTGGQPQHF.

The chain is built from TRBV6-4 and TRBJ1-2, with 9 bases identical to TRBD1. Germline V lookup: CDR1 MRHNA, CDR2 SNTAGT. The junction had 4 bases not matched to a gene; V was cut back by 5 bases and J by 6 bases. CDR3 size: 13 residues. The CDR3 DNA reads TGTGCCAGCAGTCGTGGGACAGGGAATGGCTACACCTTC. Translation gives CASSRGTGNGYTF.

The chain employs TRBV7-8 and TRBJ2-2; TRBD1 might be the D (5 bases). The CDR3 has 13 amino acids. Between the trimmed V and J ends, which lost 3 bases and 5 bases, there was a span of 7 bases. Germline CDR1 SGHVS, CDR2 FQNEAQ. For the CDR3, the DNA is TGTGCCAGCAGCTTCCAGGGTACCGGGGAGCTGTTTTTT. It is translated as CASSFQGTGELFF.

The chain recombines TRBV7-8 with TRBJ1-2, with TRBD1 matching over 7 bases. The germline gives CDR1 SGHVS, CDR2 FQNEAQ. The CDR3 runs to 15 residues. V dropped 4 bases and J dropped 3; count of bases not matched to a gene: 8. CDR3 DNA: TGTGCCAGCAGCTCGCCGACAGGGTACCACTATGGCTACACCTTC. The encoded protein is CASSSPTGYHYGYTF.

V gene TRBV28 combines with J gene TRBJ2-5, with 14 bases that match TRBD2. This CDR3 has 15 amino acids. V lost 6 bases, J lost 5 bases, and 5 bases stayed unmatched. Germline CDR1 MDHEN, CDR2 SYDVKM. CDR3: CASRGLAGEFETQYF. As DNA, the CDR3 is TGTGCCAGCAGGGGACTAGCGGGAGAATTTGAGACCCAGTACTTC.

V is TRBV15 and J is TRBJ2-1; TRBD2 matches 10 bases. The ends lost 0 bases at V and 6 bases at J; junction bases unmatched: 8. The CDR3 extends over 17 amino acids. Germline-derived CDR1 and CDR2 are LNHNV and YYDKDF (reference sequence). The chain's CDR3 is CATSRDLASGSANEQFF. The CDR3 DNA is TGTGCCACCAGCAGAGATCTCGCTAGCGGGAGTGCCAATGAGCAGTTCTTC. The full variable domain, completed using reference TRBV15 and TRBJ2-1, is DAMVIQNPRYQVTQFGKPVTLSCSQTLNHNVMYWYQQKSSQAPKLLFHYYDKDFNNEADTPDNFQSRRPNTSFCFLDIRSPGLGDTAMYLCATSRDLASGSANEQFFGPGTRLTVL.

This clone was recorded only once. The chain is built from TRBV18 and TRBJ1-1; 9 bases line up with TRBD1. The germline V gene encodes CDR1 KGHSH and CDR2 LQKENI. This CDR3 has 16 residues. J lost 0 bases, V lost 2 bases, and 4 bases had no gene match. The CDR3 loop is CASSPGGTGMNTEAFF. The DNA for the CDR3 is TGTGCCAGCTCACCAGGAGGGACAGGGATGAACACTGAAGCTTTCTTT.

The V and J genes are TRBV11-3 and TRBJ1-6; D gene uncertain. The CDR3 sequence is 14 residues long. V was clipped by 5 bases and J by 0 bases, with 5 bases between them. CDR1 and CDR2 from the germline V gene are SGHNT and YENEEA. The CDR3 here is CASSRSSYNSPLHF. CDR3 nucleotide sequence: TGTGCCAGCAGCCGGAGCTCCTATAATTCACCCCTCCACTTT.

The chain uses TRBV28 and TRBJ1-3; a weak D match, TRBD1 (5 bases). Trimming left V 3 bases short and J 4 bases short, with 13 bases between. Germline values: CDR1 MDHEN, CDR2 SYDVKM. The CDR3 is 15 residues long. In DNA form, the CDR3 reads TGTGCCAGCAGTTTCGGCCAGGGTAGAGGAAACACCATATATTTT. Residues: CASSFGQGRGNTIYF.

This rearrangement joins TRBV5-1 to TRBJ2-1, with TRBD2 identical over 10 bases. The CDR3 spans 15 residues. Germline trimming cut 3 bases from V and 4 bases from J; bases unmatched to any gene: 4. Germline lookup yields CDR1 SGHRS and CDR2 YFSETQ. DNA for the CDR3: TGCGCCAGCAGCTCTCCGGGACTAGCGTACAATGAGCAGTTCTTC. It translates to CASSSPGLAYNEQFF. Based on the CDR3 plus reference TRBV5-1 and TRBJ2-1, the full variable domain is KAGVTQTPRYLIKTRGQQVTLSCSPISGHRSVSWYQQTPGQGLQFLFEYFSETQRNKGNFPGRFSGRQFSNSRSEMNVSTLELGDSALYLCASSSPGLAYNEQFFGPGTRLTVL.

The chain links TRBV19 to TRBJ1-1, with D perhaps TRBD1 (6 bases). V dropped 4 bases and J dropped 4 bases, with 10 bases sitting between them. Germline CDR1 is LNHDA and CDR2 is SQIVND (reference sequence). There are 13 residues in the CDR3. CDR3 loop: CASSSGRGTEAFF. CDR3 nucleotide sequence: TGTGCCAGTAGTAGTGGCAGGGGCACTGAAGCTTTCTTT.

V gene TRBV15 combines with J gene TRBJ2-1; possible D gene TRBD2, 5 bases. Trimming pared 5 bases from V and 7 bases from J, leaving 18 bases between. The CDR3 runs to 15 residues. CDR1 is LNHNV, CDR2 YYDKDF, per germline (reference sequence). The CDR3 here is CATSGSLWGANEQFF. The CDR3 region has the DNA TGTGCCACCAGCGGTTCTCTTTGGGGAGCTAATGAGCAGTTCTTC.

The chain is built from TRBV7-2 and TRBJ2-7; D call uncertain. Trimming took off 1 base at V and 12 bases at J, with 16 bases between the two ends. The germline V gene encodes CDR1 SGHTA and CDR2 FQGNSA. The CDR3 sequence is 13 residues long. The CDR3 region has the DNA TGTGCCAGCAGCTTAGGACCGGGTATCGATCCGTACTTC. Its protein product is CASSLGPGIDPYF. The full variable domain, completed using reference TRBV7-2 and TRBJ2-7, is GAGVSQSPSNKVTEKGKDVELRCDPISGHTALYWYRQSLGQGLEFLIYFQGNSAPDKSGLPSDRFSAERTGGSVSTLTIQRTQQEDSAVYLCASSLGPGIDPYFGPGTRLTVT.

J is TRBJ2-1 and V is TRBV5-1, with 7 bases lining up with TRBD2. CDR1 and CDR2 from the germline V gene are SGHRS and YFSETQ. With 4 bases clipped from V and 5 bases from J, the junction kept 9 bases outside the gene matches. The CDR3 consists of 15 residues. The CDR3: CASSPGDYPNNEQFF. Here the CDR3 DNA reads TGCGCCAGCAGCCCGGGGGACTACCCTAACAATGAGCAGTTCTTC.

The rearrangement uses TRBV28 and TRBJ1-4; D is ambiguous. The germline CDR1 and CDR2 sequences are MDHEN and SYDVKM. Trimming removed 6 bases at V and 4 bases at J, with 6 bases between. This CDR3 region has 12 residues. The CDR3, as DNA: TGTGCCAGCAGGAGCCTTAATGAAAAACTGTTTTTT. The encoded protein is CASRSLNEKLFF.

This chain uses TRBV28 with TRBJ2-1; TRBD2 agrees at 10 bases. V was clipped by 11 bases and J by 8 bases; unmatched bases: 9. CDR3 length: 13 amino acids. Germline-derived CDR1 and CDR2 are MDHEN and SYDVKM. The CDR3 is CAEAAGGPHEQFF. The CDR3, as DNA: TGTGCCGAGGCAGCGGGAGGGCCTCATGAGCAGTTCTTC.

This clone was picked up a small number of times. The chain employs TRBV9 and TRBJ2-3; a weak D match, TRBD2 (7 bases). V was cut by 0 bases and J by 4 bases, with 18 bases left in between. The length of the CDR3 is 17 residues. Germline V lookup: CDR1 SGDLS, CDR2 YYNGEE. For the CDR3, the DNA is TGTGCCAGCAGCGTAGACCCTTTTGGGGGGGCCTCAGATACGCAGTATTTT. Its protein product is CASSVDPFGGASDTQYF.

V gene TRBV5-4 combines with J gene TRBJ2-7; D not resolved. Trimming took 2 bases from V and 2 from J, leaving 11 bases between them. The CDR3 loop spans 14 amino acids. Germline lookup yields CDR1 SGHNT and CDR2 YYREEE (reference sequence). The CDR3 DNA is TGTGCCAGCAGCTTACCCGGGTCGGCCTACGAGCAGTACTTC. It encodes CASSLPGSAYEQYF. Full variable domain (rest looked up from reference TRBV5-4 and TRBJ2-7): ETGVTQSPTHLIKTRGQQVTLRCSSQSGHNTVSWYQQALGQGPQFIFQYYREEENGRGNFPPRFSGLQFPNYSSELNVNALELDDSALYLCASSLPGSAYEQYFGPGTRLTVT.

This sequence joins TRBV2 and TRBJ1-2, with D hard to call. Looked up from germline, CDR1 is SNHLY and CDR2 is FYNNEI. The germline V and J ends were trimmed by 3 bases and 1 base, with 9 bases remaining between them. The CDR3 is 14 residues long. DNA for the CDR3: TGTGCCAGCAGTGAGGTCGGGGATAACTATGGCTACACCTTC. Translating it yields CASSEVGDNYGYTF.

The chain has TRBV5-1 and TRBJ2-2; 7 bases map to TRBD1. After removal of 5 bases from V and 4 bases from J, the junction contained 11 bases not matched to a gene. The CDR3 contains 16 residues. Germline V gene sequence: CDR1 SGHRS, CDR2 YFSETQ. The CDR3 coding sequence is TGCGCCAGCAGATCCCCGGGACAGCAAATCACCGGGGAGCTGTTTTTT. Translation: CASRSPGQQITGELFF.

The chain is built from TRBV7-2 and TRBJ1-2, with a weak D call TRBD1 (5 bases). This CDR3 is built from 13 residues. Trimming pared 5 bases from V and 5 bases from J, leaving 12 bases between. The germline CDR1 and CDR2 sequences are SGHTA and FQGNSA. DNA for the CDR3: TGTGCCAGCAGCAAGCAGGGATCTTATGGCTACACCTTC. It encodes CASSKQGSYGYTF. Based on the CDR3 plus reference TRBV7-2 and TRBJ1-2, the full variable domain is GAGVSQSPSNKVTEKGKDVELRCDPISGHTALYWYRQSLGQGLEFLIYFQGNSAPDKSGLPSDRFSAERTGGSVSTLTIQRTQQEDSAVYLCASSKQGSYGYTFGSGTRLTVV.

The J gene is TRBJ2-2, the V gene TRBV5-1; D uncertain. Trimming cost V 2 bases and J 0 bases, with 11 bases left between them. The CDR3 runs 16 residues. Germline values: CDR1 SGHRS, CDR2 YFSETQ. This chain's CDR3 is CASSLNSQSNTGELFF. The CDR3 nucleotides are TGCGCCAGCAGCTTAAACAGTCAATCGAACACCGGGGAGCTGTTTTTT.

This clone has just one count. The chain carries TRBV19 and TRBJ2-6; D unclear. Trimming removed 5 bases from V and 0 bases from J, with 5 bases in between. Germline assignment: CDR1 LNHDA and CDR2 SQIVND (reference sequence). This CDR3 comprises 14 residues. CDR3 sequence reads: CASSFLSGANVLTF. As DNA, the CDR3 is TGTGCCAGTAGTTTTCTCTCTGGGGCCAACGTCCTGACTTTC. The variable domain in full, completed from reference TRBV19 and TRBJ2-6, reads DGGITQSPKYLFRKEGQNVTLSCEQNLNHDAMYWYRQDPGQGLRLIYYSQIVNDFQKGDIAEGYSVSREKKESFPLTVTSAQKNPTAFYLCASSFLSGANVLTFGAGSRLTVL.

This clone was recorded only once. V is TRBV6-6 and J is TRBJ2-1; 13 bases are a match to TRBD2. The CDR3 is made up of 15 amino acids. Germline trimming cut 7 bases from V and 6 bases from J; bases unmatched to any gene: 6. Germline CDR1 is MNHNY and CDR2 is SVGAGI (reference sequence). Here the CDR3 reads CASTLRLAGGNEQFF. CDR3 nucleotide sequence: TGTGCCAGCACCCTGAGACTAGCGGGGGGCAATGAGCAGTTCTTC.

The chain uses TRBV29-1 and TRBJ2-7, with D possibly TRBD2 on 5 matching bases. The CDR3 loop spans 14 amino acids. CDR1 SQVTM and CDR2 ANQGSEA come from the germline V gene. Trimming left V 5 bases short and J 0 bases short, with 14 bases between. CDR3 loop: CSVRHGESSYEQYF. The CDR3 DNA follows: TGCAGCGTTCGGCACGGGGAAAGCTCCTACGAGCAGTACTTC.